This T cell receptor (beta chain) was captured by sequencing in a study of response to subunit inactivated influenza vaccine. This clonotype occurred a few times. MiXCR was run by TCRdb on the RT-PCR reads, yielding one entry per CDR3 protein. Of about 570,000 distinct CDR3 sequences in the sample, about 11% were seen once. V lost 0 bases to trimming and J lost 3 bases, with 5 bases between them. Germline-derived CDR1 and CDR2 are SGHRS and YFSETQ. The CDR3 sequence is 13 residues long. Another study also made use of these data, one on T cells expressing NK-cell markers. That report adds: TCR beta cDNA was made by 5'RACE template switching with UMIs. These clonotypes also led the CD3+CD56-NKG2C+ fraction in a handful of donors.

The V and J genes are TRBV5-1 and TRBJ2-3; D unresolved. The sequencing used PBMCs from blood, collected on the day of vaccination. The receptor was derived from a man over 45 who received an inactivated influenza vaccine. The CDR3 sequence: CASSLGKTDTQYF. The CDR3 coding sequence is TGCGCCAGCAGCTTGGGGAAGACAGATACGCAGTATTTT.